This T cell receptor (beta chain) is from a study of identical twins. TCRdb itself ran the 5' RACE reads through MiXCR, one entry per CDR3 protein. The sample consists of hundreds of thousands of distinct CDR3 sequences, around 7.4% of them appearing once. Between the trimmed V and J ends, which lost 7 bases and 4 bases, there was a span of 16 bases. This CDR3 comprises 15 residues. Germline V lookup: CDR1 MDHEN, CDR2 SYDVKM. These same data were also listed under a study on yellow fever vaccine responses in identical twins.

This sequence joins TRBV28 and TRBJ1-4; D gene unclear. The source is a woman under 30 in good health. The sequencing input was PBMCs. The CDR3 sequence is CASTSYRAHNEKLFF. CDR3 in DNA: TGTGCCAGCACCTCCTACCGGGCCCATAATGAAAAACTGTTTTTT.